A selection of T cell receptor beta chains follows, all from one sample in a study of blood T cell repertoires in COVID-19. Method: immunoSEQ multiplex PCR; TCRdb's copy keeps in-frame clones and lacks some. The data contain under 500,000 clones, about 90% of them singletons. The sample comprised PBMCs or T cells enriched from blood (not recorded which). These receptors were taken from a woman in her late teens or twenties with acute COVID-19. Each CDR3 is given without its conserved first and last residue.

TRBV10-2	14	TRBJ2-1	ASSEKWAGGRNEQF
TRBV6-5	13	TRBJ2-1	ASRRGGTGYNEQF
TRBV2	13	TRBJ2-7	ASSKKGLTDYEQY
TRBV7-2	12	TRBJ2-5	ASSLNRDGETQY
TRBV28	10	TRBJ2-7	ASRQQDYEQY
TRBV19	12	TRBJ1-6	ATAPDRSNSPLH
TRBV27	11	TRBJ2-7	ASSFGARYEQY
TRBV4-3	16	TRBJ2-1	ASSQDLERTAKYNEQF
TRBV6-5	10	TRBJ1-2	ATSPGVYGYT
TRBV28	12	TRBJ2-2	ASHLAGASGELF
TRBV29-1	9	TRBJ2-7	SVLLTYEQY
TRBV3-1/TRBV3-2	12	TRBJ1-2	ASSRDRGRGGYT
TRBV10-1	13	TRBJ1-4	ASSDGQALNEKLF
TRBV6-5	10	TRBJ2-3	ATSDSTDTQY
TRBV6-5	9	TRBJ1-2	ATRQGSGYT
TRBV28	14	TRBJ2-5	ASSTPTRDLEETQY
TRBV24-1	10	TRBJ2-1	ATSRQGDEQF
TRBV7-9	13	TRBJ2-5	ASSLASGYQETQY
TRBV19	13	TRBJ1-1	ASSRLTGGETEAF
TRBV7-2	10	TRBJ1-5	ASSSQGQPQH
TRBV27	19	TRBJ1-5	ASSLALRTGKGYTSNQPQH
TRBV2	13	TRBJ1-5	ASQQGLPSNQPQH
TRBV9	13	TRBJ2-5	ASSAGLAGGETQY
TRBV3-1/TRBV3-2	14	TRBJ2-3	ASSQGLAVLTDTQY
TRBV5-1	13	TRBJ2-1	ASSLEPTSYNEQF
TRBV6-5	11	TRBJ1-2	ASRDRSGYGYT
TRBV18	11	TRBJ2-5	ASSLDRVETQY
TRBV25-1	10	TRBJ1-1	ASSDRGTEAF
TRBV6-5	11	TRBJ1-1	ASRPDYYTEAF
TRBV7-9	11	TRBJ2-7	ASSLRREDEQY
TRBV13	13	TRBJ2-3	ASSNEQGREDTQY
TRBV11-3	9	TRBJ2-1	ASGRGNEQF
TRBV5-6	10	TRBJ2-3	ASSLGGDTQY
TRBV4-3	13	TRBJ2-7	ASSQGRGGYYEQY
TRBV24-1	14	TRBJ2-2	ATSAVDRIGTGELF
TRBV4-3	13	TRBJ2-7	ASSQGQGDSYEQY
TRBV3-1/TRBV3-2	12	TRBJ1-2	ASSHRRQGGGYT
TRBV5-8	14	TRBJ1-3	ASSGTGIPSGNTIY
TRBV7-9	13	TRBJ2-7	ASSLEQGGTYEQY
TRBV27	14	TRBJ2-3	ASRDVVLAEMDTQY
TRBV18	13	TRBJ1-6	ASSPTGQPNSPLH
TRBV27	12	TRBJ2-1	ASSSLGSNNEQF